What follows are 6 T cell receptor beta chains derived from one specimen sequenced in a study of T cells in Graves' hyperthyroidism and ophthalmopathy (dated by TCRdb to between 2019 and 2020). Library preparation was by multiplex PCR. Sequencing instrument: Illumina HiSeq 2000. TCR beta CDR3 regions were amplified from RNA transcripts. For the first round of RT-PCR on the TCR CDR3, the HTBI primer set was used together with the Qiagen OneStep RT-PCR kit. TCRdb reprocessed the public reads (quality trimming at Q25 with fastp, clone calling with MiXCR) and kept in-frame beta chains. All rows with the same CDR3 protein become a single entry with the most common DNA and genes. Here the sample has about 840,000 distinct CDR3 sequences; over 35% occur a single time. Of the sample, more than 7% falls within the top ten clones. The specimen was blood. These TCRs come from a man younger than 35 with Graves' hyperthyroidism.

The rearrangement links TRBV13 to TRBJ1-5, with D maybe TRBD1 (5 bases). Between the trimmed V and J ends, which lost 0 bases and 4 bases, there was a span of 13 bases. Germline CDR1 is PRHDT and CDR2 is FYEKMQ (reference sequence). This CDR3 is built from 16 residues. The CDR3 DNA follows: TGTGCCAGCAGCTTAGGCACGGCCGGGGCTAATCAGCCCCAGCATTTT. Protein: CASSLGTAGANQPQHF.

The rearrangement uses TRBV7-2 and TRBJ2-7, with 7 nucleotides matching TRBD2. The CDR3 length is 13 residues. The junction had 6 bases not matched to a gene; V was cut back by 5 bases and J by 5 bases. Germline V lookup: CDR1 SGHTA, CDR2 FQGNSA. CDR3 loop: CASSPSSGNEQYF. CDR3 in DNA: TGTGCCAGCAGCCCAAGCAGCGGGAACGAGCAGTACTTC.

This chain connects TRBV5-4 to TRBJ2-5, with 8 bases identical to TRBD1. This CDR3 spans 16 amino acids. Germline V gene sequence: CDR1 SGHNT, CDR2 YYREEE (reference sequence). The V gene end was trimmed by 4 bases and the J gene end by 1 base; junction bases not matched to a gene: 9. This CDR3 reads CASSLPGQDPQETQYF. Here the CDR3 DNA reads TGTGCCAGCAGCCTGCCGGGACAGGACCCCCAAGAGACCCAGTACTTC.

Only a few counts were recorded for this clonotype. The V and J genes are TRBV6-5 and TRBJ2-7; D is undetermined. Germline V gene lookup returns CDR1 MNHEY and CDR2 SVGAGI. The CDR3 is made up of 13 amino acids. V lost 0 bases to trimming and J lost 4 bases, with 7 bases between them. The chain's CDR3 is CASSYSSEYEQYF. The CDR3 DNA reads TGTGCCAGCAGTTACTCAAGCGAGTACGAGCAGTACTTC.

Here the CDR3 reads CASSLDGGTQYF. The CDR3 DNA follows: TGTGCCAGCAGCTTAGATGGAGGGACCCAGTACTTC. The genes are TRBV7-8 and TRBJ2-5; tentatively, D is TRBD2 (5 bases). The CDR3 consists of 12 residues. Germline V gives CDR1 SGHVS, CDR2 FQNEAQ. The germline V and J ends were trimmed by 1 base and 7 bases, with 7 bases remaining between them.

This clonotype was detected many times. The V call is TRBV10-3, the J call TRBJ2-6; TRBD1 agrees at 8 bases. Trimming at V came to 5 bases and at J to 1 base, leaving 7 bases not matched to a gene. CDR3 length: 17 residues. Germline V lookup: CDR1 ENHRY, CDR2 SYGVKD. The CDR3 sequence: CAISTGQGVSGANVLTF. CDR3 nucleotides: TGTGCCATCAGTACTGGACAGGGTGTATCTGGGGCCAACGTCCTGACTTTC.